Listed below are T cell receptor beta chains from one sample, sequenced in a study of early T cells in non-severe SARS-CoV-2 infection. MiXCR, applied by TCRdb to the 5' RACE reads, yields one record per CDR3 protein. Of tens of thousands of distinct CDR3 sequences listed, 12% are singletons. The specimen was whole blood. All receptors derive from an adult who was a healthcare worker with PCR-confirmed SARS-CoV-2 infection or an uninfected control (not recorded which). The CDR3 runs from the conserved cysteine through the conserved F or W.

TRBV4-3 CASSQVAGGTGELFF
TRBV29-1 CSVERTGISYGYTF
TRBV15 CATSRDGGNGGYTF
TRBV13 CASSPVSRRNYEQYF
TRBV5-4 CASSPRGGGATNEKLFF
TRBV7-9 CASSVDRGGDIQYF
TRBV6-1 CASRPMGLATGNTIYF
TRBV30 CAWISSGSDTQYF
TRBV28 CASSSSGSPSYEQYF
TRBV30 CAWSVRICPGIGSNTGELFF
TRBV20-1 CSAESQGAAYEQYF
TRBV10-3 CAISDLAGDTDTQYF
TRBV10-3 CAISLTSYGYTF
TRBV20-1 CSARGSGDSTDTQYF
TRBV6-5 CASTLGGGGSPLHF